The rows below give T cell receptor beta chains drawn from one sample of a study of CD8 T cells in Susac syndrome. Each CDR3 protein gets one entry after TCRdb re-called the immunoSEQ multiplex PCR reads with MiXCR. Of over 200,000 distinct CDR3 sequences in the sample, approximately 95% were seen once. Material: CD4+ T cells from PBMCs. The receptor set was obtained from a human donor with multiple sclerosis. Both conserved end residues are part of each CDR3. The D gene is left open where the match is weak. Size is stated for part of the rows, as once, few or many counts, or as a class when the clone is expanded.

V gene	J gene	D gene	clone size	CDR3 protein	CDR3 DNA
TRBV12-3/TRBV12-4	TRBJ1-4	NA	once	CASSLVPPNEKLFF	TGTGCCAGCAGTTTGGTCCCCCCTAATGAAAAACTGTTTTTT
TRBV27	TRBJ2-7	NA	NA	CASSFGRANGQYF	TGTGCCAGCAGCTTCGGTCGGGCAAATGGGCAGTACTTC
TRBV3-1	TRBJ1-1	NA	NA	CASSRVMNTEAFF	TGTGCCAGCAGCCGGGTAATGAACACTGAAGCTTTCTTT
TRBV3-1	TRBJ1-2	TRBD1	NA	CASSRPGTGLSYTF	TGTGCCAGCAGCCGACCAGGGACAGGGTTGAGCTACACCTTC
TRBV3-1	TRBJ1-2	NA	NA	CASSYLQKTNYGYTF	TGTGCCAGCAGTTATCTTCAGAAGACTAACTATGGCTACACCTTC
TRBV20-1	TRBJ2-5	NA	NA	CSARRLPPGETQYF	TGCAGTGCTAGAAGACTACCCCCCGGAGAGACCCAGTACTTC
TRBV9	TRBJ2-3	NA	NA	CASSVGPATDTQYF	TGTGCCAGCAGCGTAGGTCCGGCCACAGATACGCAGTATTTT
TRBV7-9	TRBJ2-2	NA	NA	CAGKTLRGYTGELFF	TGTGCCGGAAAAACTCTCCGAGGGTACACCGGGGAGCTGTTTTTT
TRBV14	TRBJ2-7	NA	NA	CASSQEQGSTYEQYF	TGTGCCAGCAGCCAAGAGCAGGGGTCCACCTACGAGCAGTACTTC
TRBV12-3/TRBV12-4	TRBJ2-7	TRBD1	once	CASRSTGSSYEQYF	TGTGCCAGCAGATCGACAGGGAGCTCCTACGAGCAGTACTTC
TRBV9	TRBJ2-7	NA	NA	CASSVGGDTSYEQYF	TGTGCCAGCAGCGTAGGCGGGGACACGTCCTACGAGCAGTACTTC
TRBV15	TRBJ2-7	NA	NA	CATSRDRKTGYEQYF	TGTGCCACCAGCAGGGACAGAAAGACTGGGTACGAGCAGTACTTC
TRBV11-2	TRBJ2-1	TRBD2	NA	CASSSLSGGYNEQFF	TGTGCCAGCAGTTCGTTATCGGGGGGGTACAATGAGCAGTTCTTC
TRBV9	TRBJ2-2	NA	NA	CASSVIAGSAGELFF	TGTGCCAGCAGCGTAATCGCGGGAAGTGCCGGGGAGCTGTTTTTT
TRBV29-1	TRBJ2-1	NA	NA	CSGTGAATTEQFF	TGCAGCGGGACTGGGGCAGCCACCACCGAGCAGTTCTTC
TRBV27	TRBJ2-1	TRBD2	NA	CASRDLAGLINEQFF	TGTGCCAGCAGGGATCTAGCGGGGTTAATAAATGAGCAGTTCTTC